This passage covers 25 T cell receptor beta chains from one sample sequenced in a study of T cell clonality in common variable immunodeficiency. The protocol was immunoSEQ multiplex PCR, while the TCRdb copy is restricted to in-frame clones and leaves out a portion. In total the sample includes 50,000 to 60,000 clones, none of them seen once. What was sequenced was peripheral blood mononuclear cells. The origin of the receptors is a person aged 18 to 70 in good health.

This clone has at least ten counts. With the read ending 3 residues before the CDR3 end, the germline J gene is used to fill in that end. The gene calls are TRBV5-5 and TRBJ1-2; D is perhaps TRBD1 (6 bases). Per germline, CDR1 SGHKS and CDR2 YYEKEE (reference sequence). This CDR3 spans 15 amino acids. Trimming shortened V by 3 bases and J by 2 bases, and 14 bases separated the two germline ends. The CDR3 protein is CASSSLRTENYGYTF. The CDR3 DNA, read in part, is TGTGCCAGCAGCTCGCTACGGACAGAAAACTATGGC.

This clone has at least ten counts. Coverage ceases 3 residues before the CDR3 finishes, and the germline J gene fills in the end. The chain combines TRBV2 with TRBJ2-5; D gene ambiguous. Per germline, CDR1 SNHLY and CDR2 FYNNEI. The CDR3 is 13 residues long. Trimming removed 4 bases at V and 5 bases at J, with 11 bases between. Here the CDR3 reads CASSGGPFETQYF. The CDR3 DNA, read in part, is TGTGCCAGCAGTGGAGGCCCGTTCGAGACC.

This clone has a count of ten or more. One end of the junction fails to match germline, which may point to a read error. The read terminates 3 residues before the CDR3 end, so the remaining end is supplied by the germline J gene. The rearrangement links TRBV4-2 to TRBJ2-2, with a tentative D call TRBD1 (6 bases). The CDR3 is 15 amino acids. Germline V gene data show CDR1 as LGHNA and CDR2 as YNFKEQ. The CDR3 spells CASSKGEENTGELFF. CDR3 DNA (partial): TGCGCCAGCAGTAAGGGGGAAGAGAACACCGGGGAG.

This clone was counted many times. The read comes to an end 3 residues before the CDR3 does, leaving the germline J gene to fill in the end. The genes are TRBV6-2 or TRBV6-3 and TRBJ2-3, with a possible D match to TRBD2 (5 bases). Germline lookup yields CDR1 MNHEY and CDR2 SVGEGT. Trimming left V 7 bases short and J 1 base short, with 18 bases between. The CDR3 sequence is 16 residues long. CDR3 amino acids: CASTKDSLRGTDTQYF. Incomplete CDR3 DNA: TGTGCCAGCACTAAGGACTCCCTAAGGGGCACAGATACG.

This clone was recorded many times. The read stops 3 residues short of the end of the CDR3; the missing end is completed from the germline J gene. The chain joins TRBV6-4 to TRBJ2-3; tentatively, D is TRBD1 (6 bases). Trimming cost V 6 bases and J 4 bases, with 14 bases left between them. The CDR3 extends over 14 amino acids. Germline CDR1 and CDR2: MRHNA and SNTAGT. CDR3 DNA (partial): TGTGCCAGCAGCCCACGGACAGACGCAGATACG. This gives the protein CASSPRTDADT. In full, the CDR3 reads CASSPRTDADTQYF.

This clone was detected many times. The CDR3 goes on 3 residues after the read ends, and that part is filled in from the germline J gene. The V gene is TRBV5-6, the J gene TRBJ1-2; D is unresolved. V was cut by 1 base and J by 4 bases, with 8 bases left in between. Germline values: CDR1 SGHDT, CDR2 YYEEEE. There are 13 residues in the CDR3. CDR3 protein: CASSLRAGYGYTF. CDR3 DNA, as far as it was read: TGTGCCAGCAGCTTGAGGGCGGGCTATGGC.

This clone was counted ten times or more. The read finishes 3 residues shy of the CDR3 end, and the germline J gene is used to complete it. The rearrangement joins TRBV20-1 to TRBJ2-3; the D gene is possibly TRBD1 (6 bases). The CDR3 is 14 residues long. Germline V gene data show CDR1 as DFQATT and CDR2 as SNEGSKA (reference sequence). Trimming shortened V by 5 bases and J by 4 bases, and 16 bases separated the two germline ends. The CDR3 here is CSAGTGFLSDTQYF. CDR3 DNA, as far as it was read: TGCAGTGCTGGCACAGGGTTTCTGTCAGATACG.

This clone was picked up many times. The CDR3 region is CASSPRTSGEQGRNEQFF. The sequenced part of the CDR3 DNA is TGTGCCAGTAGTCCAAGGACTAGCGGGGAGCAGGGTAGGAATGAG. V gene TRBV19 combines with J gene TRBJ2-1; 12 positions match TRBD2. The read comes to an end 3 residues before the CDR3 does, leaving the germline J gene to fill in the end. CDR3 length: 18 amino acids. J was trimmed by 7 bases and V by 5 bases; bases with no gene match: 15. Germline values: CDR1 LNHDA, CDR2 SQIVND (reference sequence).

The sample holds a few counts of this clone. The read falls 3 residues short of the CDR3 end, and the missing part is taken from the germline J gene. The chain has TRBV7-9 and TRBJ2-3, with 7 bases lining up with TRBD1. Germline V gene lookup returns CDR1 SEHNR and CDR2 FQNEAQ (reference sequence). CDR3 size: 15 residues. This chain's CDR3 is CAIPNKPGQKETQYF. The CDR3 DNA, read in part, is TGTGCCATCCCAAATAAACCGGGACAGAAAGAGACG.

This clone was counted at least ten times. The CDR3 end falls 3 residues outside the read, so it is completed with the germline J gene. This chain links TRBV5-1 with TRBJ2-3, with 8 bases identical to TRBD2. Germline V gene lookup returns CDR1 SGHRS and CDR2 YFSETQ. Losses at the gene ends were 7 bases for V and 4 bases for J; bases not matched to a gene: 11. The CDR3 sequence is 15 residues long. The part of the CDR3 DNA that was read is TGCGCCAGCGCCCAAGGGAGTAGCGGGGCAGATACG. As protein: CASAQGSSGADT. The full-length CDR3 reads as CASAQGSSGADTQYF.

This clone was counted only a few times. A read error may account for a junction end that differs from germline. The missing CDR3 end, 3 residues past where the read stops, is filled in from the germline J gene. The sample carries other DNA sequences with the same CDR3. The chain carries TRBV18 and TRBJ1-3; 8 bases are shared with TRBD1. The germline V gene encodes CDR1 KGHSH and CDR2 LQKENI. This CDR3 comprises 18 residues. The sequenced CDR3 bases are TGTGCCAGCTCACCTCAGCCAGGGGGCTTCTTTACTGGAAACACG. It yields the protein CASSPQPGGFFTGNT. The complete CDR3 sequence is CASSPQPGGFFTGNTIYF.

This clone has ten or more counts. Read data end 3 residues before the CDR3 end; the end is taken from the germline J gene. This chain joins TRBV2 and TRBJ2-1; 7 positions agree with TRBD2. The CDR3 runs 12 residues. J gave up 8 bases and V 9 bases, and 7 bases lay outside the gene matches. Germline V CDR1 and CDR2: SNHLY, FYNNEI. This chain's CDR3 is CASSGTNYEQFF. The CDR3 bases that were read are TGTGCCAGTTCCGGGACTAACTATGAG. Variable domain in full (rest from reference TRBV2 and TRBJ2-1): EPEVTQTPSHQVTQMGQEVILRCVPISNHLYFYWYRQILGQKVEFLVSFYNNEISEKSEIFDDQFSVERPDGSNFTLKIRSTKLEDSAMYFCASSGTNYEQFFGPGTRLTVL.

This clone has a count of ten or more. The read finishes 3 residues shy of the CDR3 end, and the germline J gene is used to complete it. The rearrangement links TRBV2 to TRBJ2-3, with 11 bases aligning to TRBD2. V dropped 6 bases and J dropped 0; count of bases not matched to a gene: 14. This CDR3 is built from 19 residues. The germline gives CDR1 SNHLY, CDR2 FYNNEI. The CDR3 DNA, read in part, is TGTGCCAGCAGGCGACTAGCGGGATCCTCTAAAGCTAGCACAGATACG. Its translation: CASRRLAGSSKASTDT. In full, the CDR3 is CASRRLAGSSKASTDTQYF.

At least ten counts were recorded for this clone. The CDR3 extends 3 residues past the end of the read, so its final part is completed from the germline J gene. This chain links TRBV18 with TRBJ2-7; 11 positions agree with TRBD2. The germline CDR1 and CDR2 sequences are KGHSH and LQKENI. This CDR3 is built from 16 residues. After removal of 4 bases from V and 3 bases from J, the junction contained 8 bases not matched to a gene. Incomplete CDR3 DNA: TGTGCCAGCTCACAATTAGCGGGAGGGACTAACTACGAG. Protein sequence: CASSQLAGGTNYE. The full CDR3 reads CASSQLAGGTNYEQYF.

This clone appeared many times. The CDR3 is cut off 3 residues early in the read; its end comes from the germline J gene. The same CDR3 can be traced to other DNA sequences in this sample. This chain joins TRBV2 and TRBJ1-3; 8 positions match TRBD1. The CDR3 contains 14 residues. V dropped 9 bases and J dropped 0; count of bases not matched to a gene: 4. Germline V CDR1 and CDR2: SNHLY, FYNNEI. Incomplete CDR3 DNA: TGTGCCAGTGGCAGGGGGCTCTCTGGAAACACC. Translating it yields CASGRGLSGNT. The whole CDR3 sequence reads CASGRGLSGNTIYF.

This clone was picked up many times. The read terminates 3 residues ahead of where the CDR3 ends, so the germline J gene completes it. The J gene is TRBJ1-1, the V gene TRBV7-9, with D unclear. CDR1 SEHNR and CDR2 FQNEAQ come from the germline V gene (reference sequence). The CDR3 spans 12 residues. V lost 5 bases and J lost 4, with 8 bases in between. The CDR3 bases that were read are TGTGCCAGCAGCAAGAGGTTCACTGAA. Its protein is CASSKRFTE. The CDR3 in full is CASSKRFTEAFF.

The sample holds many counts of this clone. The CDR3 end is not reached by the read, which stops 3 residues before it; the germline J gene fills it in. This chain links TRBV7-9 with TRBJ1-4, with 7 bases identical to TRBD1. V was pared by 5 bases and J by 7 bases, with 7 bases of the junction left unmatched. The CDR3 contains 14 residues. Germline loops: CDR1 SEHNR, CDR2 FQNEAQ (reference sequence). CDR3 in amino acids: CASSTGTVAEKLFF. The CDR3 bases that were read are TGTGCCAGCAGCACCGGGACAGTAGCTGAAAAA.

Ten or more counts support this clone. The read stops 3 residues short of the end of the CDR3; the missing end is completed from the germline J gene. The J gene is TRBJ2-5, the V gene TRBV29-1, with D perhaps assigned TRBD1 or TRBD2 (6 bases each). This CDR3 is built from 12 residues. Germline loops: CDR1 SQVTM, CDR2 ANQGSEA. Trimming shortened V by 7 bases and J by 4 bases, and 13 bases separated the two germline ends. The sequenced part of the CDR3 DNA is TGCAGCGCGCGCGGAGGGGGAGAGACC. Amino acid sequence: CSARGGGET. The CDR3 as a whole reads CSARGGGETQYF.

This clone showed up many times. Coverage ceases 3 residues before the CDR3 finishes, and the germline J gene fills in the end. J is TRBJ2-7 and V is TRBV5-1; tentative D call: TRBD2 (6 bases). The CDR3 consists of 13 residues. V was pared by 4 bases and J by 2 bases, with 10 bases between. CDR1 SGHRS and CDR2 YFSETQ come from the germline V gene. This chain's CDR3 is CASSVAATYEQYF. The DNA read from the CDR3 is TGCGCCAGCAGCGTAGCGGCCACCTACGAG.

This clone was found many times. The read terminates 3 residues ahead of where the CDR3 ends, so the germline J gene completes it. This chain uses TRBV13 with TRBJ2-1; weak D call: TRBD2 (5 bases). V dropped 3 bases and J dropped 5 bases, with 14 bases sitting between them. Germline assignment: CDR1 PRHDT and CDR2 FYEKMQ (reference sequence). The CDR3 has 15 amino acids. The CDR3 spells CASSFIAYGDNEQFF. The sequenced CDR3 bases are TGTGCCAGCAGCTTCATAGCGTACGGGGACAATGAG.

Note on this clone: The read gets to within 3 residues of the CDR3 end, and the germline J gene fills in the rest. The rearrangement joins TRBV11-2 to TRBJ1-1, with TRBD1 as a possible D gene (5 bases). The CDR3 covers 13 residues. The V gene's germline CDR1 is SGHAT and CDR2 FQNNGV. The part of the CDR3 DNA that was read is TGTGCCAGCAGCTTAGGGAGGGACTTGAGA. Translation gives CASSLGRDLR. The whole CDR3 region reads CASSLGRDLRAFF.

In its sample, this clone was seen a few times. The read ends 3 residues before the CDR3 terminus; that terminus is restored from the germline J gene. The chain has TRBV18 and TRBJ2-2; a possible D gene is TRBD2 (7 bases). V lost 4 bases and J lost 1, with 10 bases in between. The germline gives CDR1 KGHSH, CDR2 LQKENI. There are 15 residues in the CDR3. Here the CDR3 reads CASSQGGENTGELFF. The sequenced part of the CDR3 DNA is TGTGCCAGCTCACAGGGGGGGGAGAACACCGGGGAG.

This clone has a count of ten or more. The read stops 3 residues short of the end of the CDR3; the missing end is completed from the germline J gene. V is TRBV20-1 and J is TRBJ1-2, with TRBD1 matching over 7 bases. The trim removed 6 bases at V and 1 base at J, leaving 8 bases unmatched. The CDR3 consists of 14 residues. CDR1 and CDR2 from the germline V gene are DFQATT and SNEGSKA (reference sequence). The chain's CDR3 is CSATGTDYNYGYTF. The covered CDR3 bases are TGCAGTGCCACCGGGACAGATTATAACTATGGC.

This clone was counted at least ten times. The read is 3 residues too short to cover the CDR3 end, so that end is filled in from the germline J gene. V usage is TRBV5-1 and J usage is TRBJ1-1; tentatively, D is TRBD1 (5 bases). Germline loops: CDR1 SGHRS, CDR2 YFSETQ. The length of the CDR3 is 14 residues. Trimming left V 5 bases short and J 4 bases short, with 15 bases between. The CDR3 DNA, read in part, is TGCGCCAGCAGGTCGACCCCGAGGGGCACTGAA. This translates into CASRSTPRGTE. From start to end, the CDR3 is CASRSTPRGTEAFF.

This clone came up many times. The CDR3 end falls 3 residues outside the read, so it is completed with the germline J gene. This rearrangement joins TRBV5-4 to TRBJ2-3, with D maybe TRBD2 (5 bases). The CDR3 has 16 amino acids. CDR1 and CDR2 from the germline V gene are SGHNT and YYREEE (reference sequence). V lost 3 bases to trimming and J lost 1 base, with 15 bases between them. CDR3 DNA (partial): TGTGCCAGCAGCTCGAGGGTAATCACTGGCACAGATACG. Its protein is CASSSRVITGTDT. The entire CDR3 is CASSSRVITGTDTQYF.